This TCR beta chain was documented in a study of blood T cell repertoires in COVID-19 (dated by TCRdb to 2020 to 2021). Notes on the research overall: The collaborator samples originated in the United States, Italy and Spain and spanned the acute and convalescent phases of COVID-19. The prospective study material was composed of cDNA or gDNA derived from T cells, B-cell-depleted T cells, or PBMCs. Subjects who had been exposed to COVID-19, were actively infected with it, or had recovered from it provided the deeply sampled blood TCRbeta repertoires that made up the dataset. The repertoires were released in a freely available public database meant as a resource for research on the immune response to SARS-CoV-2. Samples were obtained from the ongoing ImmuneRACE study (first 160 participants) and from over 1,000 subjects provided by 6 global collaborators. Nearly every sample came with metadata listing a de-identified subject ID, COVID-19 status, age in years and sex. Where available, HLA class I and class II types were taken from metadata supplied by the sample provider and were not determined by assay-based typing. The study at large found these results: The quantity of clinical and demographic metadata differed by source and by participant and was supplied without curation.

The immunoSEQ Assay, a bias-controlled multiplex PCR, was used to amplify TCRbeta CDR3 regions from genomic DNA. In the authors' own workflow: Within the assay, amplification of reference gene primers was used to estimate how many nucleated cells each sample contained. Sequence reads were collapsed and filtered to measure the absolute abundance of every unique TCRbeta CDR3 rearrangement. For each sample, productive Simpson clonality was calculated by taking the square root of Simpson's diversity index across productive rearrangements. The clones in this table, taken by TCRdb from immuneACCESS, are in-frame only. Not every clone is retained; where verified, under half of the shortfall comes from an unresolved V gene, and the cause of the rest is unknown. V and J calls and clone size come straight from that table; D and trimming were deduced from the DNA. This sample gives fewer than 500,000 clones in total; about 89% of them show up just once. The top ten constitute approximately 1.3% of the sample.

About this clone itself: It lacks a known antigen. Base qualities are not recorded, but no much larger clone differs from it by a single base.

Participants in the prospective study were enrolled through a virtual design, were aged roughly 18 to 100 years, and lived in 24 United States geographic areas. To assign participants to cohorts, the prospective study relied on clinical history that participants themselves reported in a screening survey and a study questionnaire. For ImmuneRACE Cohort 3, a participant was defined as recovered based on two consecutive negative NP/OP PCR tests, clearance by a healthcare professional, or resolution of symptoms. In the prospective study, mobile phlebotomists collected whole blood, serum and a nasopharyngeal or oropharyngeal swab from each participant. Participants in the prospective study had the option to provide additional blood draws and questionnaires over a roughly two-month period. Before DNA extraction, blood samples from the prospective study were shipped at room temperature or frozen. The junction shows trimming of 8 bases on V and 16 bases on J, and the gene matches do not reach 19 bases of it. The CDR3 holds 14 amino acids from the cysteine to the phenylalanine. The only DNA kept is the CDR3, 42 bases in frame from the first base. Taken from the germline V gene, the CDR1 and CDR2 loops are MNHEY and SVGAGI.

The sequence links TRBV6-5 to TRBJ1-4; TRBD1 lines up with 7 middle nucleotides. The TCR was taken from a man aged 25 to 40 who had recovered from COVID-19. The sample consisted of PBMCs or T cells enriched from blood (not recorded which). This receptor has the CDR3 CASLQGEASRKRFF. The base sequence is TGTGCCAGCCTCCAGGGGGAAGCGTCCAGGAAGAGGTTTTTT.